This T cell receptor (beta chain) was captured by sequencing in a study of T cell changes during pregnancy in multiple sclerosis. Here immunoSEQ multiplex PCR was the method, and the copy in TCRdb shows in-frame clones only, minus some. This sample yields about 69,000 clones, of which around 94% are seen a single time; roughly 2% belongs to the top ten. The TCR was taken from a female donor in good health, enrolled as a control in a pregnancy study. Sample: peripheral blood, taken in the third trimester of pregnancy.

The CDR3 nucleotides read TGCAGCGCAAGAGGTACAGGGAAAGGGAATGAGCAGTTCTTC. Its protein is CSARGTGKGNEQFF. The chain is built from TRBV29-1 and TRBJ2-1; TRBD1 is a possible D gene (6 bases). The V and J ends lost 7 bases and 7 bases respectively, with 20 bases between them. This CDR3 is 14 amino acids long. Germline CDR1 SQVTM, CDR2 ANQGSEA.